This T cell receptor (beta chain) stems from a study of cytomegalovirus exposure and HLA in healthy donors. The germline CDR1 and CDR2 sequences are MDHEN and SYDVKM. After removal of 1 base from V and 2 bases from J, the junction contained 4 bases not matched to a gene. The CDR3 is 16 amino acids. 13 Jbeta primers and 60 Vbeta primers were used for the PCR. Libraries were prepared by immunoSEQ multiplex PCR; TCRdb keeps only in-frame clonotypes and omits some of them. This table has 95,000 to 150,000 clones, 65% to 90% appearing once. Findings of the study overall: Rare TCR sequences dominated, though some public TCRs recurred in many donors.

Points on this clone: Its antigen is undetermined.

The specimen sequenced was PBMCs. The clonotype originates from a man aged 25 to 45 in good health and CMV-seronegative. The V gene is TRBV28, the J gene TRBJ1-5; TRBD1 agrees at 8 bases. The CDR3 DNA is TGTGCCAGCAGTTTATCAGCCAGGGGGCGCAATCAGCCCCAGCATTTT. It encodes CASSLSARGRNQPQHF.